These T cell receptor beta chains were read from a single sample in a study of blood T cell repertoires in COVID-19. Produced via immunoSEQ multiplex PCR; TCRdb's table is partial and in-frame only. Among approximately 85,000 clones listed, roughly 87% were seen once. The sample consisted of peripheral blood. Source of these receptors: a woman between 45 and 60 years old with active or convalescent COVID-19. Each CDR3 is given with its conserved first and last residue. D genes are given only for firm matches. Clone size, where shown, is once, few, many, or a class for clones that have expanded.

V gene	clone size	J gene	D gene	CDR3 protein
TRBV7-2	.	TRBJ2-3	.	CASSIGRLAADTQYF
TRBV30	.	TRBJ2-5	.	CAWSDQIQETQYF
TRBV7-3	once	TRBJ2-3	TRBD2	CASSVGTSGGEWDTQYF
TRBV5-1	.	TRBJ1-1	TRBD1	CASATGGNTEAFF
TRBV27	.	TRBJ2-7	TRBD1	CASSLLPGTGNEQYF
TRBV4-2	once	TRBJ1-2	.	CASSQAPDTTYGYTF
TRBV19	once	TRBJ1-2	.	CASSIVGDYGYTF
TRBV10-3	many	TRBJ1-3	.	CAIAESSSGNTIYF
TRBV29-1	.	TRBJ2-7	.	CSVEGQGGYEQYF
TRBV6-5	.	TRBJ1-1	.	CASSYTSTDMNTEAFF
TRBV25-1	.	TRBJ2-5	TRBD2	CASSMGRGYGETQYF
TRBV5-5	.	TRBJ1-1	TRBD1	CASSPDRVNTEAFF
TRBV29-1	.	TRBJ1-2	.	CSVEGQGPIPNYGYTF
TRBV7-9	.	TRBJ2-7	TRBD1	CASSSLTGAIYEQYF
TRBV7-3	.	TRBJ1-2	.	CASSLKGGKGYTF
TRBV7-2	.	TRBJ2-1	TRBD1	CASSLETGGGEQFF
TRBV9	.	TRBJ2-2	.	CASSATGSVWATGELFF
TRBV7-2	.	TRBJ2-7	.	CASSLRRPGSYEQYF
TRBV13	.	TRBJ1-3	.	CASSFGQSSGNTIYF
TRBV5-4	.	TRBJ1-2	.	CASSLDPGLFYGYTF
TRBV27	.	TRBJ1-1	TRBD1	CASSYGQGAEAFF
TRBV28	.	TRBJ1-2	.	CASSPQGPGPGYTF
TRBV6-6	once	TRBJ1-3	TRBD1	CASRRDRGTGNTIYF
TRBV9	.	TRBJ2-2	TRBD1	CASSVGTGGVETGELFF
TRBV7-8	few	TRBJ2-7	.	CASSESTGPAYEQYF
TRBV19	once	TRBJ1-2	TRBD1	CASSISPGGGYTF
TRBV30	.	TRBJ1-6	.	CAWSATLGGNSPLHF
TRBV11-2	once	TRBJ1-3	TRBD1	CASSLGRDRATDTIYF
TRBV14	.	TRBJ2-1	TRBD2	CASSQDLGLDLYNEQFF
TRBV19	.	TRBJ2-1	TRBD1	CASSRDRVSNEQFF
TRBV7-9	.	TRBJ1-2	TRBD1	CASSLPTGIHGYTF
TRBV4-3	few	TRBJ1-2	.	CASSQEGRGSYGYTF
TRBV18	.	TRBJ1-2	.	CASSQQGKNYGYTF
TRBV27	.	TRBJ2-7	.	CASRNTGRRYEQYF
TRBV19	.	TRBJ1-4	TRBD1	CASADRPNEKLFF
TRBV19	.	TRBJ1-1	.	CASSYSLEGAFF
TRBV18	.	TRBJ2-1	TRBD2	CASSPGLAGNNEQFF
TRBV5-1	.	TRBJ2-5	TRBD2	CASSSGLAGLGETQYF
TRBV27	.	TRBJ2-1	.	CASSFNTAADYNEQFF
TRBV19	.	TRBJ1-6	.	CASSNVQDTPNNSPLHF
TRBV9	once	TRBJ2-5	.	CASSVEGGQETQYF
TRBV27	once	TRBJ2-1	TRBD2	CASSFAGGRYNEQFF
TRBV3-1/TRBV3-2	.	TRBJ1-2	TRBD1	CASSQGEAGGGYTF
TRBV10-3	.	TRBJ1-1	.	CAISYSSNTEAFF
TRBV4-3	.	TRBJ2-7	TRBD1	CASSQGTGRYEQYF
TRBV7-2	.	TRBJ2-5	.	CASSLSSTVQETQYF
TRBV19	.	TRBJ2-3	.	CASTPSKSSSTDTQYF
TRBV6-5	once	TRBJ1-1	.	CASSRADSGDTEAFF
TRBV5-6	.	TRBJ1-5	TRBD1	CASSLATGDQPQHF
TRBV4-3	.	TRBJ1-1	TRBD1	CASSQRTGGTEAFF
TRBV10-3	.	TRBJ1-2	.	CAISGGQGYGYTF
TRBV19	.	TRBJ2-1	TRBD1	CASNDRGLYNEQFF
TRBV6-1	.	TRBJ1-2	.	CASSEAGGGRGYTF
TRBV4-2	.	TRBJ2-4	.	CASSQGGHQDRAKNIQYF
TRBV4-3	.	TRBJ2-1	.	CASSSLGGHEQFF
TRBV3-1/TRBV3-2	once	TRBJ2-1	TRBD1	CASSQLSGTGRNEQFF
TRBV28	.	TRBJ2-7	TRBD1	CASSLIIGTGITYEQYF
TRBV6-5	.	TRBJ1-1	TRBD1	CASSYLTTGLNTEAFF
TRBV5-1	once	TRBJ2-1	TRBD1	CASSLPSTGVDEQFF
TRBV6-2/TRBV6-3	.	TRBJ1-5	TRBD1	CASSDRGGQPQHF